These 25 T cell receptor beta chains originate from one sample sequenced in a study of T cells in women clearing cervical HPV infection. Using immunoSEQ multiplex PCR, the repertoire was profiled, and TCRdb retains in-frame clones only, with some absent. The sample totals under 50,000 clones. The sequenced material came from blood buffy coat. These receptors were collected from a woman between 18 and 69 years old with a cervical HPV16 infection that either progressed to CIN3+ or cleared (not recorded which).

With regard to this clone: The CDR3 is cut off 3 residues early in the read; its end comes from the germline J gene. The rearrangement joins TRBV12-3 or TRBV12-4 to TRBJ1-2; no firm D call. The CDR3 contains 13 residues. The CDR3 spells CASSTEPRWGYTF. The sequenced CDR3 bases are TGTGCCAGCAGCACAGAGCCCCGGTGGGGC.

Points on this clone: The sequence runs out 3 residues before the end of the CDR3; the remainder is reconstructed from the germline J gene. The chain recombines TRBV18 with TRBJ1-2, with D perhaps TRBD1 (5 bases). The CDR3 runs to 15 residues. Per germline, CDR1 KGHSH and CDR2 LQKENI. CDR3 residues: CASSPPDIRTDTYTF. The sequenced part of the CDR3 DNA is TGTGCCAGCTCACCCCCGGACATTCGCACAGATACC.

As concerns this clone: The read gets to within 3 residues of the CDR3 end, and the germline J gene fills in the rest. The genes are TRBV30 and TRBJ2-4; 9 positions agree with TRBD1. This CDR3 comprises 13 residues. Per the germline V gene, CDR1 is GTSNPN and CDR2 is SVGIG (reference sequence). The CDR3 loop reads CAWAATGGHGQYF. CDR3 DNA (partial): TGTGCCTGGGCAGCTACAGGGGGCCATGGT.

A word on this clone: The read comes to an end 3 residues before the CDR3 does, leaving the germline J gene to fill in the end. The rearrangement joins TRBV7-3 to TRBJ1-1; 7 positions agree with TRBD1. Germline trimming cut 5 bases from V and 4 bases from J; bases unmatched to any gene: 10. Germline V CDR1 and CDR2: SGHTA, FQGTGA. This CDR3 has 15 amino acids. CDR3 bases read: TGTGCCAGCAGCCTTGACAGGGCGGGGACCACTGAA. As protein: CASSLDRAGTTE. The CDR3 as a whole reads CASSLDRAGTTEAFF.

Worth noting for this clone: Coverage ceases 3 residues before the CDR3 finishes, and the germline J gene fills in the end. J is TRBJ1-1 and V is TRBV20-1; 7 bases line up with TRBD1. The trim removed 6 bases at V and 4 bases at J, leaving 8 bases unmatched. Germline CDR1 is DFQATT and CDR2 is SNEGSKA (reference sequence). The CDR3 is 13 residues long. The chain's CDR3 is CSADRDSGTEAFF. CDR3 DNA (partial): TGCAGTGCAGATCGGGACAGTGGCACTGAA.

For this clone: Read coverage stops 3 residues before the CDR3 terminus; the germline J gene supplies the remainder. The chain carries TRBV19 and TRBJ1-2; 9 bases line up with TRBD1. The CDR3 sequence is 12 residues long. Germline-derived CDR1 and CDR2 are LNHDA and SQIVND (reference sequence). J lost 5 bases, V lost 6 bases, and 1 base had no gene match. CDR3 sequence: CASRGQGYGYTF. CDR3 DNA (partial): TGTGCCAGTAGAGGACAGGGGTATGGC. The complete variable domain, with remaining parts taken from reference TRBV19 and TRBJ1-2, reads DGGITQSPKYLFRKEGQNVTLSCEQNLNHDAMYWYRQDPGQGLRLIYYSQIVNDFQKGDIAEGYSVSREKKESFPLTVTSAQKNPTAFYLCASRGQGYGYTFGSGTRLTVV.

As for this clone: The CDR3 end is not reached by the read, which stops 3 residues before it; the germline J gene fills it in. V gene TRBV19 combines with J gene TRBJ2-1; D not resolved. Germline CDR1 and CDR2: LNHDA and SQIVND (reference sequence). With 3 bases removed from V and 0 bases from J, the gap between germline ends came to 12 bases. The CDR3 covers 16 residues. CDR3 sequence reads: CASSMVGYYSYNEQFF. CDR3 DNA, as far as it was read: TGTGCCAGTAGTATGGTCGGTTATTACTCCTACAATGAG.

With respect to this clone: One junction end does not reproduce the germline sequence, and a read error may be involved. The CDR3 extends 3 residues past the end of the read, so its final part is completed from the germline J gene. The same CDR3 is also encoded by other DNA sequences in this sample. The gene calls are TRBV19 and TRBJ1-3; maybe TRBD1 (5 bases). From germline, CDR1 is LNHDA and CDR2 SQIVND (reference sequence). CDR3 length equals 13 residues. CDR3 bases read: TGTGCCAGTAAGGGGTTCTCTGGAAACACA. Translation: CASKGFSGNT. From start to end, the CDR3 is CASKGFSGNTIYF. Using reference TRBV19 and TRBJ1-3 for the parts outside the CDR3, the full variable domain is DGGITQSPKYLFRKEGQNVTLSCEQNLNHDAMYWYRQDPGQGLRLIYYSQIVNDFQKGDIAEGYSVSREKKESFPLTVTSAQKNPTAFYLCASKGFSGNTIYFGEGSWLTVV.

Here the CDR3 reads CASSLDRGSNQPQYF. CDR3 bases read: TGTGCCAGCTCACTCGACAGGGGTAGCAATCAGCCG. The chain is built from TRBV18 and TRBJ2-3; the match to TRBD1 covers 8 bases. Read data end 3 residues before the CDR3 end; the end is taken from the germline J gene. Germline lookup yields CDR1 KGHSH and CDR2 LQKENI. The CDR3 contains 15 residues. Complete variable domain (other parts from reference TRBV18 and TRBJ2-3): NAGVMQNPRHLVRRRGQEARLRCSPMKGHSHVYWYRQLPEEGLKFMVYLQKENIIDESGMPKERFSAEFPKEGPSILRIQQVVRGDSAAYFCASSLDRGSNQPQYFGPGTRLTVL.

About this clone itself: Read coverage stops 3 residues before the CDR3 terminus; the germline J gene supplies the remainder. This chain connects TRBV5-4 to TRBJ2-5; D perhaps matches TRBD2 (5 bases). CDR3 length: 15 residues. Germline V CDR1 and CDR2: SGHNT, YYREEE (reference sequence). Trimming took 0 bases from V and 1 from J, leaving 10 bases between them. The CDR3 sequence: CASSLAAGSQETQYF. The CDR3 bases that were read are TGTGCCAGCAGCTTGGCCGCGGGCTCCCAAGAGACC.

On this clone: The CDR3 extends 3 residues past the end of the read, so its final part is completed from the germline J gene. The chain uses TRBV27 and TRBJ2-1; TRBD2 agrees at 11 bases. Germline trimming cut 2 bases from V and 5 bases from J; bases unmatched to any gene: 8. The germline V gene encodes CDR1 MNHEY and CDR2 SMNVEV (reference sequence). The CDR3 is 17 amino acids. The CDR3 loop reads CASSLAGTSGPDNEQFF. CDR3 bases read: TGTGCCAGCAGTTTAGCGGGGACTAGCGGCCCGGACAATGAG.

Points on this clone: The read stops 3 residues short of the end of the CDR3; the missing end is completed from the germline J gene. This chain links TRBV7-9 with TRBJ2-7; D gene uncertain. The CDR3 totals 14 residues. The germline CDR1 and CDR2 sequences are SEHNR and FQNEAQ (reference sequence). V gave up 3 bases and J gave up 1 base, with 10 bases separating them. The sequenced CDR3 bases are TGTGCCAGCAGCTTTAGCCTGGCGTCCTACGAG. Protein sequence: CASSFSLASYE. The whole CDR3 sequence reads CASSFSLASYEQYF.

Worth noting for this clone: The sequence runs out 3 residues before the end of the CDR3; the remainder is reconstructed from the germline J gene. This chain uses TRBV7-9 with TRBJ2-7; D possibly corresponds to TRBD2 (5 bases). The CDR3 runs to 12 residues. CDR1 and CDR2 from the germline V gene are SEHNR and FQNEAQ (reference sequence). V lost 5 bases and J 5 bases, leaving 10 bases between the germline ends. CDR3 loop: CASSLTSHEQYF. The sequenced part of the CDR3 DNA is TGTGCCAGCAGCCTAACTAGTCACGAG.

Regarding this clone: The sequence runs out 3 residues before the end of the CDR3; the remainder is reconstructed from the germline J gene. J is TRBJ1-5 and V is TRBV19; D is undetermined. Germline loops: CDR1 LNHDA, CDR2 SQIVND (reference sequence). V was cut by 0 bases and J by 0 bases, with 9 bases left in between. The CDR3 extends over 16 amino acids. CDR3 sequence reads: CASSIDITYSNQPQHF. The CDR3 DNA, read in part, is TGTGCCAGTAGTATAGATATTACCTATAGCAATCAGCCC.

About this clone: The missing CDR3 end, 3 residues past where the read stops, is filled in from the germline J gene. J is TRBJ2-5 and V is TRBV11-2, with D perhaps TRBD1 (5 bases). Germline V gene lookup returns CDR1 SGHAT and CDR2 FQNNGV. V lost 3 bases and J lost 4, with 12 bases in between. This CDR3 is 14 amino acids long. CDR3 DNA, as far as it was read: TGTGCCAGCAGCTTCTTGGGGCAGCGAGAGACC. Protein sequence: CASSFLGQRET. The full CDR3 is CASSFLGQRETQYF. Combining the CDR3 with reference TRBV11-2 and TRBJ2-5 gives the whole variable domain EAGVAQSPRYKIIEKRQSVAFWCNPISGHATLYWYQQILGQGPKLLIQFQNNGVVDDSQLPKDRFSAERLKGVDSTLKIQPAKLEDSAVYLCASSFLGQRETQYFGPGTRLLVL.

About this clone: The CDR3 end is not reached by the read, which stops 3 residues before it; the germline J gene fills it in. The chain has TRBV29-1 and TRBJ2-3, with 8 bases lining up with TRBD2. The CDR3 runs 14 residues. CDR1 SQVTM and CDR2 ANQGSEA come from the germline V gene. Unmatched junction bases numbered 9, after V lost 8 bases and J lost 2 bases. Here the CDR3 reads CSSRTSRSTDTQYF. Partial CDR3 DNA: TGCAGCTCCAGGACTAGCCGGTCCACAGATACG.

Turning to this clone: The read ends 3 residues before the CDR3 terminus; that terminus is restored from the germline J gene. The J gene is TRBJ2-2, the V gene TRBV4-2, with 15 nucleotides matching TRBD2. Germline V gives CDR1 LGHNA, CDR2 YNFKEQ. Trimming took 4 bases from V and 4 from J; bases not matched to a gene: 10. The CDR3 is 19 residues long. The sequenced part of the CDR3 DNA is TGTGCCAGCAGCCGAACGGGACTAGCGGGAGGAGGAAGCACCGGGGAG. Amino acids: CASSRTGLAGGGSTGE. Given in full, the CDR3 is CASSRTGLAGGGSTGELFF.

As regards this clone: The CDR3 end is not reached by the read, which stops 3 residues before it; the germline J gene fills it in. V gene TRBV6-1 combines with J gene TRBJ1-4; no clear D gene. The CDR3 spans 14 residues. Germline V gene sequence: CDR1 MNHNS, CDR2 SASEGT. The sequenced part of the CDR3 DNA is TGTGCCAGCAGTGAAGGCAGACATAATTCACCA. This translates into CASSEGRHNSP. The full CDR3 protein reads CASSEGRHNSPLFF.

To note about this clone: The read ends 3 residues early relative to the CDR3; the germline J gene fills the gap. The chain recombines TRBV7-8 with TRBJ2-1; D is unresolved. The CDR3 covers 15 residues. Germline V gives CDR1 SGHVS, CDR2 FQNEAQ. V was trimmed by 5 bases and J by 2 bases, leaving 13 bases between them. CDR3 sequence: CASSPRLETYNEQFF. CDR3 DNA, as far as it was read: TGTGCCAGCAGCCCCCGACTGGAAACCTACAATGAG. The full variable domain, its missing parts supplied by reference TRBV7-8 and TRBJ2-1, is GAGVSQSPRYKVAKRGQDVALRCDPISGHVSLFWYQQALGQGPEFLTYFQNEAQLDKSGLPSDRFFAERPEGSVSTLKIQRTQQEDSAVYLCASSPRLETYNEQFFGPGTRLTVL.

Worth noting for this clone: The CDR3 extends 3 residues past the end of the read, so its final part is completed from the germline J gene. This chain connects TRBV10-3 to TRBJ2-3; TRBD1 agrees at 8 bases. This CDR3 comprises 13 residues. Germline CDR1 is ENHRY and CDR2 is SYGVKD. The CDR3 bases that were read are TGTGCCATCAGTTCACAGGGGGAAGAGACG. It yields the protein CAISSQGEET. From start to end, the CDR3 is CAISSQGEETQYF.

To note about this clone: The CDR3 goes on 3 residues after the read ends, and that part is filled in from the germline J gene. The gene calls are TRBV7-3 and TRBJ1-2; D may be TRBD1 (6 bases). Per germline, CDR1 SGHTA and CDR2 FQGTGA. The CDR3 has 13 residues. Partial CDR3 DNA: TGTGCCAGCAGCTTAATGGATGGGGGCGGC. It specifies CASSLMDGGG. The entire CDR3 protein reads CASSLMDGGGYTF.

On this clone: The CDR3 end lies 3 residues beyond the end of the read and is filled in from the germline J gene. The V gene is TRBV12-3 or TRBV12-4, the J gene TRBJ2-5; unclear D gene. V shed 6 bases and J shed 3 bases, with 17 bases lying between them. CDR3 size: 15 residues. The covered CDR3 bases are TGTGCCAGCAGCCAAACTCCAGGTCCCAAAGAGACC. It codes for CASSQTPGPKET. The whole CDR3 protein reads CASSQTPGPKETQYF.

Worth noting for this clone: At one of its ends the junction is not consistent with the germline gene, which may arise from a read error. Read data end 3 residues before the CDR3 end; the end is taken from the germline J gene. The chain links TRBV12-3 or TRBV12-4 to TRBJ2-7; either TRBD1 or TRBD2 may supply D (5 bases each). This CDR3 comprises 14 residues. CDR3 DNA (partial): TGTGCCAGCAGCTTAGCTCTGAGGGGCGACGAG. Translated, it gives CASSLALRGDE. The full CDR3 sequence reads CASSLALRGDEQYF.

To note about this clone: The read terminates 3 residues ahead of where the CDR3 ends, so the germline J gene completes it. The genes are TRBV19 and TRBJ2-4, with D possibly matching TRBD2 (5 bases). The germline CDR1 and CDR2 sequences are LNHDA and SQIVND (reference sequence). The CDR3 consists of 13 residues. CDR3: CASIGGGNYGQYF. The DNA read from the CDR3 is TGTGCCAGTATCGGCGGAGGAAACTATGGT.

A word on this clone: The read ends 3 residues early relative to the CDR3; the germline J gene fills the gap. This sequence joins TRBV18 and TRBJ1-1, with 7 positions matching TRBD1. The V gene's germline CDR1 is KGHSH and CDR2 LQKENI. V was clipped by 3 bases and J by 0 bases; unmatched bases: 4. This CDR3 region has 15 residues. The CDR3 loop is CASSPGTAMNTEAFF. CDR3 DNA, as far as it was read: TGTGCCAGCTCACCGGGGACAGCCATGAACACTGAA.